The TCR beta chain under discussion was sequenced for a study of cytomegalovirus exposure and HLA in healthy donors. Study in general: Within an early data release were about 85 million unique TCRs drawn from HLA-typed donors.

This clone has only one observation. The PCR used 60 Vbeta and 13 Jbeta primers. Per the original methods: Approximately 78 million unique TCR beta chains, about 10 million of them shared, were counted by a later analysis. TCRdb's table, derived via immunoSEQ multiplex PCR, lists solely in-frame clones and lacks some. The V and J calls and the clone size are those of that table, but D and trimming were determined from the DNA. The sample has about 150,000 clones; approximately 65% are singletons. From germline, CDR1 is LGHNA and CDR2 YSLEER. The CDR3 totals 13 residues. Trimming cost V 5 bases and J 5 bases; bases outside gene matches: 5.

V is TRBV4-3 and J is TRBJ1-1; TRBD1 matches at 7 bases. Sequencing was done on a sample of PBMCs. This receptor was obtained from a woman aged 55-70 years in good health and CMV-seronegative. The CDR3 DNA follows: TGCGCCAGCAGCTCTAACAGGGGTACTGAAGCTTTCTTT. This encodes CASSSNRGTEAFF.